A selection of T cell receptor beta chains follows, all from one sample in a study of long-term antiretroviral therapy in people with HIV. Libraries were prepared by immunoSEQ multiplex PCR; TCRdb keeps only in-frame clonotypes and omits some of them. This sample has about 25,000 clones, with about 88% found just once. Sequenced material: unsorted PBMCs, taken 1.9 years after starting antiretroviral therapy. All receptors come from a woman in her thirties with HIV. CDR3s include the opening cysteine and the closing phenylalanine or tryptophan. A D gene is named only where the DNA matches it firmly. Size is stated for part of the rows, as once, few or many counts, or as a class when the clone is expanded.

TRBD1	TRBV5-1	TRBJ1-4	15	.	TGCGCCAGCAGCAACCAGGGGGCAACTAATGAAAAACTGTTTTTT	CASSNQGATNEKLFF
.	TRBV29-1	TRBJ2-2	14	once	TGCAGCGTTACCCCGGGACAAAGCACCGGGGAGCTGTTTTTT	CSVTPGQSTGELFF
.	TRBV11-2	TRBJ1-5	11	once	TGTGCCAGCAGCTTAGGGCAGCCCCAGCATTTT	CASSLGQPQHF
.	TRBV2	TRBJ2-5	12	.	TGTGCCAGCAAGGACAGACAAGAGACCCAGTACTTC	CASKDRQETQYF
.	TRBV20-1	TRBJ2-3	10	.	TGCAGTGCCCCCCTGGATACGCAGTATTTT	CSAPLDTQYF
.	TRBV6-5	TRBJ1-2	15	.	TGTGCCAGCAGTTTGGACCCCCTAGGACGGTATGGCTACACCTTC	CASSLDPLGRYGYTF
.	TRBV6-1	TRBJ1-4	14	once	TGTGCCAGCAGTAAGGAACAGTATTGGGAAAAACTGTTTTTT	CASSKEQYWEKLFF
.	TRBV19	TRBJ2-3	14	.	TGTGCCAGTAGTTTGTGGGGCTCCGTAGATACGCAGTATTTT	CASSLWGSVDTQYF
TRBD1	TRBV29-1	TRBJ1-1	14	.	TGCAGCGTTGTGTTACAGGGGACAATCACTGAAGCTTTCTTT	CSVVLQGTITEAFF
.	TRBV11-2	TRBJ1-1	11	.	TGTGCCAGCAGTCTAGACCTCTTCCCTTTCTTT	CASSLDLFPFF
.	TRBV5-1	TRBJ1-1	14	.	TGCGCCAGCAGCACTTTTTTAGGAAGCACTGAAGCTTTCTTT	CASSTFLGSTEAFF
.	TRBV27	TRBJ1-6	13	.	TGTGCCAGCAGTTTGGGCGTAAATTCACCCCTCCACTTT	CASSLGVNSPLHF
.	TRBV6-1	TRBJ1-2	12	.	TGTGCCAGCACGGGTGGCCAGGGTGGCTACACCTTC	CASTGGQGGYTF
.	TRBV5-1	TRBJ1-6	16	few	TGCGCCAGCAGCTTGGGGAGTCGGACCGGCAATTCACCCCTCCACTTT	CASSLGSRTGNSPLHF
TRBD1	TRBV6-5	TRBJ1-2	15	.	TGTGCCAGCAGTTCCGGACAGGGGGCAAACTATGGCTACACCTTC	CASSSGQGANYGYTF
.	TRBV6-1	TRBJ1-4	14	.	TGTGCCAGCAGTGATCAGGACCGGTATCTCGTACTGTTTTTT	CASSDQDRYLVLFF
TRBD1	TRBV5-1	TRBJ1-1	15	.	TGCGCCAGCAGCTTTCGACAGGGATCCAACACTGAAGCTTTCTTT	CASSFRQGSNTEAFF
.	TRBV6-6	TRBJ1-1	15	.	TGTGCCAGCAGTTTATCGGACGGGCGGGACACTGAAGCTTTCTTT	CASSLSDGRDTEAFF
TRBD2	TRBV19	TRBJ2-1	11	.	TGTGCCAGTAGTCTAGCGGTTGAGCAGTTCTTC	CASSLAVEQFF
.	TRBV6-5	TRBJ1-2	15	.	TGTGCCAGCATTCCCGCCAGGGGACCCAACTATGGCTACACCTTC	CASIPARGPNYGYTF
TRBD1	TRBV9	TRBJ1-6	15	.	TGTGCCAGCAGCGTAGGTCAGGGGGCCTATTCACCCCTCCACTTT	CASSVGQGAYSPLHF
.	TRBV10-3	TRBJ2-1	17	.	TGTGCCATCAGTGGAAGCTCTGGGGCGAGCTCCTACAATGAGCAGTTCTTC	CAISGSSGASSYNEQFF
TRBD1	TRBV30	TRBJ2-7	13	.	TGTGCCTGGGAACAGGGGGAAGTCTACGAGCAGTACTTC	CAWEQGEVYEQYF
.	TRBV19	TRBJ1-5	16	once	TGTGCCAGTACCCTTTCTGGGGGAGTAGGTAATCAGCCCCAGCATTTT	CASTLSGGVGNQPQHF
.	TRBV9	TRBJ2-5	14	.	TGTGCCAGCAGCGCCGGACGAGTCCAAGAGACCCAGTACTTC	CASSAGRVQETQYF
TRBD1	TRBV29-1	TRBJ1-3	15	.	TGCAGCGTCGGTTTTGGACAGGGGGCTAGCAACACCATATATTTT	CSVGFGQGASNTIYF
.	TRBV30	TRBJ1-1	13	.	TGTGCCTGGATCGGACGGATGAACACTGAAGCTTTCTTT	CAWIGRMNTEAFF
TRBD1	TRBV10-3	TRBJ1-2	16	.	TGTGCCATCAGTGCCGGGACAGGGGGCTTTAGCTATGGCTACACCTTC	CAISAGTGGFSYGYTF
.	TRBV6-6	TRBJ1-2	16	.	TGTGCCAGCAGTTACGGGGAAGGGTCCCCTTACTATGGCTACACCTTC	CASSYGEGSPYYGYTF
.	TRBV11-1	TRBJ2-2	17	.	TGTGCCAGCAGCCAAACTCCCCCGGGAGCGGGCACCGGGGAGCTGTTTTTT	CASSQTPPGAGTGELFF
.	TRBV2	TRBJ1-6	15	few	TGTGCCAGCAGCCCCACATATGATAATAATTCACCCCTCCACTTT	CASSPTYDNNSPLHF
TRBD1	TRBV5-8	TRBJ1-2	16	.	TGTGCCAGCAGCTTGGGACAGGGGCAGGGTAACTATGGCTACACCTTC	CASSLGQGQGNYGYTF
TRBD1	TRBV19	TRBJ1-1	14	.	TGTGCCAGTAGGGGGACAGGGAGGCTCTCTGAAGCTTTCTTT	CASRGTGRLSEAFF
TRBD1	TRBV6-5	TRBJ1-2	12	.	TGTGCCAGCAAGACAGGGGTCCATGGCTACACCTTC	CASKTGVHGYTF
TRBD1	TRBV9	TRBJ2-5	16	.	TGTGCCAGCAGCCCAGACCAGGGGGCGATGTCAGAGACCCAGTACTTC	CASSPDQGAMSETQYF
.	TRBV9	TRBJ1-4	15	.	TGTGCCAGCAGCCCAAGGACCGCCGCGGGAGAAAAACTGTTTTTT	CASSPRTAAGEKLFF
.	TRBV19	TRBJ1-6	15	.	TGTGCCAGTAGTAGGACGCAGGCGGGAAATTCACCCCTCCACTTT	CASSRTQAGNSPLHF
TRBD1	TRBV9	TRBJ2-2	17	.	TGTGCCAGCAGCGAGGGGAACAGGGGGCCCAACACCGGGGAGCTGTTTTTT	CASSEGNRGPNTGELFF
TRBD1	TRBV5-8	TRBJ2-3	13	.	TGTGCCAGCGAGGGACAGTACACAGATACGCAGTATTTT	CASEGQYTDTQYF
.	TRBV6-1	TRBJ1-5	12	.	TGTGCCAGCAGTGAAAGAGGATGGCCCCAGCATTTT	CASSERGWPQHF
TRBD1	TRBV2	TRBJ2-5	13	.	TGTGCCAGCGCACAGGGGCAACAAGAGACCCAGTACTTC	CASAQGQQETQYF
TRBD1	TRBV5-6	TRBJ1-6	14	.	TGTGCCAGCAGCTCGGACAGGATGAATTCACCCCTCCACTTT	CASSSDRMNSPLHF
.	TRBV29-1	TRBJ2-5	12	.	TGCAGCGTTGAGTACCTAGTCGAGACCCAGTACTTC	CSVEYLVETQYF
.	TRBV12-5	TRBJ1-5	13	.	TGTGCTAGTGGCCGGATGGGCAATCAGCCCCAGCATTTT	CASGRMGNQPQHF
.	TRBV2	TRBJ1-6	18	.	TGTGCCAGCACCAACGGGGGGAGGGGAAGTCTTGGTAATTCACCCCTCCACTTT	CASTNGGRGSLGNSPLHF
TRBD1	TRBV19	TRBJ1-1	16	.	TGTGCCAGTAGTCCGCGGACAGGGGGCCGTAGCACTGAAGCTTTCTTT	CASSPRTGGRSTEAFF
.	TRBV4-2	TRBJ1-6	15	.	TGTGCCAGCAGCCTCGGGGGGGCAACCTCTTCACCCCTCCACTTT	CASSLGGATSSPLHF
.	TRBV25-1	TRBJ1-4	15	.	TGTGCCAGCAGTGAATCAAGGGATTGGGGTGAAAAACTGTTTTTT	CASSESRDWGEKLFF
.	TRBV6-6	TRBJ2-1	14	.	TGTGCCAGCAGCGGGACAAGCTCCTACAATGAGCAGTTCTTC	CASSGTSSYNEQFF
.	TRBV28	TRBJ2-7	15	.	TGTGCCAGCAGTTTAGGGGACGGGAGCTCCTACGAGCAGTACTTC	CASSLGDGSSYEQYF
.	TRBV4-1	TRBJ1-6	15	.	TGCGCCAGCAGCCGTGCCGGGGTGATCGGTTCACCCCTCCACTTT	CASSRAGVIGSPLHF
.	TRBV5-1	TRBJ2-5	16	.	TGCGCCAGCAGCCCTACAAAGGGGGGGGGCGTAGAGACCCAGTACTTC	CASSPTKGGGVETQYF
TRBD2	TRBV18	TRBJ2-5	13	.	TGTGCCAGCTTCACGGTTAGCGGGGAGACCCAGTACTTC	CASFTVSGETQYF